This T cell receptor (beta chain) was captured in a study of shared clonotypes between healthy human individuals. The CDR3 is made up of 14 amino acids. V lost 6 bases and J lost 3; bases outside the gene matches: 4. CDR1 is MNHNY and CDR2 is SVGAGI in the germline V gene (reference sequence). The authors distributed each subset's genomic DNA evenly over several immunoSEQ plates. The repertoire was sequenced with immunoSEQ multiplex PCR; TCRdb's copy has only in-frame clones and lacks some. The repertoire holds about 960,000 clones, with 60% to 85% as singletons. Comment on this clone: The antigen is unknown.

Every one of the donors was a Caucasian adult that lived in Nashville, Tennessee. Regarding the study as a whole: Clonotypes shared by all four donors outscored non-shared clonotypes in generation probability.

This receptor was identified in a young man in good health. Material: memory CD4+ T cells sorted from blood. Subset denoted: CD45RA-negative fraction. This rearrangement joins TRBV6-6 to TRBJ2-3; 9 positions agree with TRBD1. This CDR3 is CASRQGARTDTQYF. CDR3 coding DNA: TGTGCCAGCAGACAGGGGGCGCGTACAGATACGCAGTATTTT.